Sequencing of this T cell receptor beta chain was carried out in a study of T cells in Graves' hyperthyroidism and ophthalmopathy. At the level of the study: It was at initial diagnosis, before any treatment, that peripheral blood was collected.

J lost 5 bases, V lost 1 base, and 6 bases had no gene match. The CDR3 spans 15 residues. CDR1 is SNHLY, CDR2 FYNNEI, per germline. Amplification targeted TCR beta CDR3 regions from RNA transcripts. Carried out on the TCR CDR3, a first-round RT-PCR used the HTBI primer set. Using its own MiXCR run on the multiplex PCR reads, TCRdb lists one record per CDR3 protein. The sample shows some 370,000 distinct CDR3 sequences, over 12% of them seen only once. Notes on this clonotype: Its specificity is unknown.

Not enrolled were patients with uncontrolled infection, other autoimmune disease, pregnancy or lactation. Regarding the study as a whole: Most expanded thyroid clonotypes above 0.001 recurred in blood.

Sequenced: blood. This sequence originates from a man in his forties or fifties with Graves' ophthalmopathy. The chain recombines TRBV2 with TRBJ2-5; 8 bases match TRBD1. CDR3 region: CASSEGGRGHETQYF. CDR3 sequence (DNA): TGTGCCAGCAGTGAAGGCGGCAGGGGGCACGAGACCCAGTACTTC. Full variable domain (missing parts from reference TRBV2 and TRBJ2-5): EPEVTQTPSHQVTQMGQEVILRCVPISNHLYFYWYRQILGQKVEFLVSFYNNEISEKSEIFDDQFSVERPDGSNFTLKIRSTKLEDSAMYFCASSEGGRGHETQYFGPGTRLLVL.